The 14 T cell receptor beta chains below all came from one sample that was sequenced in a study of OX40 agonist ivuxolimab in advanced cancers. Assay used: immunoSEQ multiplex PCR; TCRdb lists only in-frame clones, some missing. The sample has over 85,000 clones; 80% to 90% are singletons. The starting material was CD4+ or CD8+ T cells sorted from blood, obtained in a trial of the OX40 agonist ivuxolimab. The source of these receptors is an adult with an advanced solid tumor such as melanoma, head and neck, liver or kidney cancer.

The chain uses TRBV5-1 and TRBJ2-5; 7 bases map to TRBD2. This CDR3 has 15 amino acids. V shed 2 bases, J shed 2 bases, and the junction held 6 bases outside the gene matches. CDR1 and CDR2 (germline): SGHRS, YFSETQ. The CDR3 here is CASSLGGGDQETQYF. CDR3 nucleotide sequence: TGCGCCAGCAGCTTAGGCGGGGGAGATCAAGAGACCCAGTACTTC.

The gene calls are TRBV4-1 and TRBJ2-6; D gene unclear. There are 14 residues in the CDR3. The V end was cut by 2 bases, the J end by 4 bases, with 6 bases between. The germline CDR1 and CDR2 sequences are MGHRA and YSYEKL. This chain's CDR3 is CASSQSSGANVLTF. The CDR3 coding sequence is TGCGCCAGCAGCCAAAGCTCCGGGGCCAACGTCCTGACTTTC.

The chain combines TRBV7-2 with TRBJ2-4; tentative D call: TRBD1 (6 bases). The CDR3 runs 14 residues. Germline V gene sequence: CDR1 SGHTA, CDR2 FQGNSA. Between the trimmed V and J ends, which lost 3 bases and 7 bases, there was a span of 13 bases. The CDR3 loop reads CASSFAGVGNIQYF. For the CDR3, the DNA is TGTGCCAGCAGCTTCGCAGGGGTTGGGAACATTCAGTACTTC.

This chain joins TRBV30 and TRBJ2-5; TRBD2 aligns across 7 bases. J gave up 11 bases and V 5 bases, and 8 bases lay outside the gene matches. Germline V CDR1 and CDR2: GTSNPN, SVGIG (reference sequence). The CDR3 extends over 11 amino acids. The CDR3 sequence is CAWGWGGEQYF. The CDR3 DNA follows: TGTGCCTGGGGGTGGGGAGGGGAGCAGTACTTC. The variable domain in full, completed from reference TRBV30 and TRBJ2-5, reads SQTIHQWPATLVQPVGSPLSLECTVEGTSNPNLYWYRQAAGRGLQLLFYSVGIGQISSEVPQNLSASRPQDRQFILSSKKLLLSDSGFYLCAWGWGGEQYFGPGTRLLVL.

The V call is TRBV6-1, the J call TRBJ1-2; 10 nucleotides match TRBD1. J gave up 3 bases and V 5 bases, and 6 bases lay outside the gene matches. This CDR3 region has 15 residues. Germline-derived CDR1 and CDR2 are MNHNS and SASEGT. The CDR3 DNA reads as TGTGCCAGCAGTTTTACGACAGGGGGCGACTATGGCTACACCTTC. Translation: CASSFTTGGDYGYTF.

In DNA, the CDR3 is TGTGCCAGCAGTGACAGACCTACGGACCCCTATGGCTACACCTTC. It yields the protein CASSDRPTDPYGYTF. The rearrangement joins TRBV6-4 to TRBJ1-2, with D uncertain. Germline V CDR1 and CDR2: MRHNA, SNTAGT. The CDR3 extends over 15 amino acids. Trimming took 2 bases from V and 4 from J, leaving 14 bases between them.

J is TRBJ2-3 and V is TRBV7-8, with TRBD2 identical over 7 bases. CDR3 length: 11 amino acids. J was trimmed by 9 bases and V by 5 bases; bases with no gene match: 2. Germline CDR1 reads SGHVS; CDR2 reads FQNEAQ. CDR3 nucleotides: TGTGCCAGCAGCCTGGGACTAACGCAGTATTTT. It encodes CASSLGLTQYF.

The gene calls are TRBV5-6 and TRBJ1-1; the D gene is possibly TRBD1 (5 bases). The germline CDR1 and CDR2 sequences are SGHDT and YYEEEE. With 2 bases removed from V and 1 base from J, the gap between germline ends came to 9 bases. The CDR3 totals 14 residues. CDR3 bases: TGTGCCAGCAGCTTTGGGAGGGGGAACACTGAAGCTTTCTTT. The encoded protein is CASSFGRGNTEAFF. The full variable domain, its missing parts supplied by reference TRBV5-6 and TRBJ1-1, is DAGVTQSPTHLIKTRGQQVTLRCSPKSGHDTVSWYQQALGQGPQFIFQYYEEEERQRGNFPDRFSGHQFPNYSSELNVNALLLGDSALYLCASSFGRGNTEAFFGQGTRLTVV.

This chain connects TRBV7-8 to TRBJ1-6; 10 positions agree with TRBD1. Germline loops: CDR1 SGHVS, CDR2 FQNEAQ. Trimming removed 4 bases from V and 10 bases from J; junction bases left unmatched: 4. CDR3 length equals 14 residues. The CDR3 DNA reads TGTGCCAGCAGCTCCGGGACAGGGGAATCACCCCTCCACTTT. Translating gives CASSSGTGESPLHF. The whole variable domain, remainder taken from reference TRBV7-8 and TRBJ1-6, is GAGVSQSPRYKVAKRGQDVALRCDPISGHVSLFWYQQALGQGPEFLTYFQNEAQLDKSGLPSDRFFAERPEGSVSTLKIQRTQQEDSAVYLCASSSGTGESPLHFGNGTRLTVT.

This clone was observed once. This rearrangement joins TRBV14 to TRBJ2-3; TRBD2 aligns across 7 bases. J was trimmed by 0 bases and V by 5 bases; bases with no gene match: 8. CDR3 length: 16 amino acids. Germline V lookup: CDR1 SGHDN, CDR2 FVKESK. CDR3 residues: CASSAPRAGSTDTQYF. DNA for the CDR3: TGTGCCAGCAGCGCCCCCCGAGCGGGGAGCACAGATACGCAGTATTTT.

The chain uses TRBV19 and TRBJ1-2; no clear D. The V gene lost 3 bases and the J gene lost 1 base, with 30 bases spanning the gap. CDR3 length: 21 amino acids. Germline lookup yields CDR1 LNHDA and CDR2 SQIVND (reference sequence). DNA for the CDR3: TGTGCCAGTAGTATTTTAGCTCATGGTATCCAGCGGCAGAACGATAACTATGGCTACACCTTC. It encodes CASSILAHGIQRQNDNYGYTF.

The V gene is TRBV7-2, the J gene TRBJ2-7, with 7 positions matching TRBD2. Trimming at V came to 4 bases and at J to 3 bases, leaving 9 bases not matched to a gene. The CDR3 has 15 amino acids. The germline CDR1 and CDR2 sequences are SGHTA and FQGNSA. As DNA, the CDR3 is TGTGCCAGCAGCTCGGGACTAACGAGGGGCTACGAGCAGTACTTC. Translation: CASSSGLTRGYEQYF.

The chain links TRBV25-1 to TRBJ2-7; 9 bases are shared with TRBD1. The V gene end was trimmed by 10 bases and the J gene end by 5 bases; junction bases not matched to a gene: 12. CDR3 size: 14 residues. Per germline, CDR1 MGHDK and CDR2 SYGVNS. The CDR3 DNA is TGTGCCAACCCTCACAGGGGGCGCGATCACGAGCAGTACTTC. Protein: CANPHRGRDHEQYF.

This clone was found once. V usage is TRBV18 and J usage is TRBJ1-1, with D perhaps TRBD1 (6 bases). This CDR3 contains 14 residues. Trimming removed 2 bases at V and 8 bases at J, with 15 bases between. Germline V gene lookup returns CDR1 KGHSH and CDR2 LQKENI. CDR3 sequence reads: CASSPNGQRTEAFF. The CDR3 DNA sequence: TGTGCCAGCTCACCAAACGGACAGCGTACGGAAGCTTTCTTT.